These 14 T cell receptor beta chains came from one sample sequenced in a study of CD4 T cells in relation to SARS-CoV-2 and coronaviruses. The assay was immunoSEQ multiplex PCR, and TCRdb's table has in-frame clones only and misses some. Among fewer than 45,000 clones listed, approximately 87% were seen once. These receptors have no known antigen. Specimen: naive CD4+ T cells from PBMCs, cultured in vitro. Subset here: naive CD4+ T cells isolated by negative enrichment. These receptors were obtained from an adult with COVID-19.

The rearrangement joins TRBV19 to TRBJ2-7, with TRBD1 matching 9 bases. Per the germline V gene, CDR1 is LNHDA and CDR2 is SQIVND (reference sequence). The CDR3 consists of 15 residues. The J segment lost 6 bases and the V segment lost 3 bases, leaving 9 bases of the junction unmatched. This chain's CDR3 is CASSITGTGKLEQYF. DNA of the CDR3: TGTGCCAGTAGTATCACCGGGACAGGGAAGCTCGAGCAGTACTTC.

This chain joins TRBV6-4 and TRBJ1-1; D uncertain. V lost 4 bases and J 1 base, leaving 7 bases between the germline ends. Looked up from germline, CDR1 is MRHNA and CDR2 is SNTAGT. The length of the CDR3 is 13 residues. The CDR3 here is CASSAGRNTEAFF. The CDR3 region has the DNA TGTGCCAGCAGTGCGGGAAGGAACACTGAAGCTTTCTTT.

The gene calls are TRBV4-1 and TRBJ1-2; tentative D call: TRBD1 (6 bases). CDR3 length: 17 residues. Germline CDR1 reads MGHRA; CDR2 reads YSYEKL. V lost 1 base to trimming and J lost 8 bases, with 23 bases between them. The CDR3 is CASSQATPDFRGSGYTF. Here the CDR3 DNA reads TGCGCCAGCAGCCAAGCCACCCCAGACTTCAGGGGTAGCGGCTACACCTTC.

The rearrangement links TRBV7-3 to TRBJ2-6; 10 bases agree with TRBD2. This CDR3 spans 19 amino acids. With 2 bases clipped from V and 0 bases from J, the junction kept 7 bases outside the gene matches. Per germline, CDR1 SGHTA and CDR2 FQGTGA. CDR3 amino acids: CASSLYGLAELSGANVLTF. The CDR3 DNA reads TGTGCCAGCAGCTTATACGGACTAGCGGAACTCTCTGGGGCCAACGTCCTGACTTTC.

The V call is TRBV4-1, the J call TRBJ2-7, with 9 bases lining up with TRBD1. The V and J ends lost 4 bases and 0 bases, in that order; junction bases with no gene match: 4. The CDR3 extends over 15 amino acids. Germline V gives CDR1 MGHRA, CDR2 YSYEKL. The CDR3 DNA reads TGCGCCAGCAGCCCGGGACAGGGAAGCTCCTACGAGCAGTACTTC. It specifies CASSPGQGSSYEQYF.

The chain is built from TRBV6-6 and TRBJ2-5; 9 bases are a match to TRBD2. CDR3 size: 16 residues. CDR1 MNHNY and CDR2 SVGAGI come from the germline V gene (reference sequence). V was pared by 6 bases and J by 2 bases, with 10 bases of the junction left unmatched. The CDR3 DNA sequence: TGTGCCAGCAGACCCTCTAGCGGGGCCACTCAAGAGACCCAGTACTTC. It translates to CASRPSSGATQETQYF.

This clone was seen just once. A read error may produce the germline difference seen at one junction end. This chain uses TRBV7-7 with TRBJ2-5; D uncertain. This CDR3 is built from 14 residues. In germline, CDR1 is SSHAT, CDR2 FNYEAQ (reference sequence). The CDR3 coding sequence is TGTGCTAGCAGCTTACGGCAGAGTGTGGAGACCCAGTACTTC. Amino acids: CASSLRQSVETQYF.

The chain has TRBV28 and TRBJ2-1; 12 bases map to TRBD2. CDR3 length: 15 amino acids. The germline V gene has CDR1 MDHEN and CDR2 SYDVKM. V shed 5 bases, J shed 5 bases, and the junction held 4 bases outside the gene matches. The DNA of the CDR3 is TGTGCCAGCAGTCAAGGACTAGCGGGACACAATGAGCAGTTCTTC. Its translation: CASSQGLAGHNEQFF. Looking up the rest from reference TRBV28 and TRBJ2-1 gives the full variable domain: DVKVTQSSRYLVKRTGEKVFLECVQDMDHENMFWYRQDPGLGLRLIYFSYDVKMKEKGDIPEGYSVSREKKERFSLILESASTNQTSMYLCASSQGLAGHNEQFFGPGTRLTVL.

The J gene is TRBJ1-1, the V gene TRBV20-1; the D is unclear. The V end was cut by 3 bases, the J end by 6 bases, with 8 bases between. Germline V gene data show CDR1 as DFQATT and CDR2 as SNEGSKA (reference sequence). The length of the CDR3 is 11 residues. This CDR3 is CSASRGAEAFF. The CDR3 DNA is TGCAGTGCTAGTCGGGGAGCTGAAGCTTTCTTT.

The chain is built from TRBV4-1 and TRBJ2-1, with a possible D match to TRBD1 (6 bases). The CDR3 runs to 14 residues. V lost 1 base, J lost 16 bases, and 20 bases lay in between. Germline assignment: CDR1 MGHRA and CDR2 YSYEKL. The CDR3 DNA follows: TGCGCCAGCAGCCAAGCGAACCAGGGGAGAGGGCGATTCTTC. Its translation: CASSQANQGRGRFF.

The rearrangement joins TRBV7-6 to TRBJ2-5; 13 bases fit TRBD2. Germline CDR1 reads SGHVS; CDR2 reads FNYEAQ. This CDR3 is 15 amino acids long. The V segment lost 7 bases and the J segment 5 bases; nucleotides outside the gene matches: 7. This CDR3 is CASTGLAGVRETQYF. CDR3 DNA: TGTGCCAGCACCGGACTAGCGGGAGTTCGGGAGACCCAGTACTTC.

The rearrangement joins TRBV20-1 to TRBJ2-1, with unresolved D. With 3 bases removed from V and 6 bases from J, the gap between germline ends came to 6 bases. This CDR3 contains 11 residues. The germline gives CDR1 DFQATT, CDR2 SNEGSKA (reference sequence). Here the CDR3 reads CSASFFNEQFF. The CDR3, as DNA: TGCAGTGCTAGTTTTTTCAATGAGCAGTTCTTC.

This clone was recorded a few times. This chain links TRBV19 with TRBJ1-5, with 8 nucleotides matching TRBD1. V shed 6 bases, J shed 1 base, and the junction held 5 bases outside the gene matches. CDR1 is LNHDA, CDR2 SQIVND, per germline (reference sequence). The CDR3 is 15 residues long. CDR3 coding DNA: TGTGCCAGTAGCCCGGACAGGGCGAGCAATCAGCCCCAGCATTTT. Protein product: CASSPDRASNQPQHF.

CDR3 in DNA: TGTGCCAGCAGCCAGGGACTAGCGGGAGCAACAGATACGCAGTATTTT. Its translation: CASSQGLAGATDTQYF. The V gene is TRBV3-1 (or the pseudogene TRBV3-2), the J gene TRBJ2-3, with 14 positions matching TRBD2. Trimming at V came to 3 bases and at J to 3 bases, leaving 2 bases not matched to a gene. CDR3 length equals 16 residues. Germline CDR1 reads LGHDT; CDR2 reads YNNKEL (reference sequence).